The clone carrying this TCR beta chain has just a few counts. The CDR3 runs to 14 residues. CDR1 is MDHEN and CDR2 is SYDVKM in the germline V gene. J was trimmed by 3 bases and V by 5 bases; bases with no gene match: 7. The data were obtained in a study of cytomegalovirus exposure and HLA in healthy donors. 13 Jbeta primers and 60 Vbeta primers were used for the PCR. Sequencing was performed with immunoSEQ multiplex PCR; in TCRdb, only in-frame clones are kept and a portion is missing. The sample consists of under 50,000 clones, roughly 67% of them appearing once. What was sequenced was PBMCs. The V and J genes are TRBV28 and TRBJ2-7; 7 positions agree with TRBD1. This receptor was obtained from a man aged 45-65 years in good health and CMV-seropositive. The CDR3 nucleotides read TGTGCCAGCAGTGTCAGGACAGGCGTCTACGAGCAGTACTTC. Translated, it gives CASSVRTGVYEQYF.